This is a list of T cell receptor beta chains from one sample in a study of neoadjuvant anti-PD-1 for oral cavity cancer. The assay was immunoSEQ multiplex PCR, and TCRdb's table has in-frame clones only and misses some. Here the sample spans over 60,000 clones, approximately 87% being singletons. The sample here was PBMCs, taken after nivolumab (anti-PD-1) treatment. Source of these receptors: a person aged 35-79 years with oral cavity squamous cell carcinoma. Both conserved end residues are part of each CDR3. The order of the fields is CDR3 protein, clone size, V gene. Rows may omit the clone size; those that give it use once, few, many or a size class.

CDR3: CASSLVDRGTSTNEKLFF; size: -; V: TRBV14
CDR3: CADRTGEADTQYF; size: -; V: TRBV2
CDR3: CASSEQGAGHQPQHF; size: -; V: TRBV28
CDR3: CAWSVRGPINYGYTF; size: -; V: TRBV30
CDR3: CAWNMGLAGRKTQYF; size: -; V: TRBV30
CDR3: CASSLGTDGEAFF; size: -; V: TRBV7-3
CDR3: CASRRDSEQYF; size: few; V: TRBV10-2
CDR3: CASSSTPGENTEAFF; size: once; V: TRBV5-1
CDR3: CASSQLTFGANVLTF; size: -; V: TRBV18
CDR3: CASSEGGYYEQYF; size: -; V: TRBV25-1
CDR3: CAISGRGANTGELFF; size: -; V: TRBV10-3
CDR3: CASSLGVNSYEQYF; size: -; V: TRBV5-1
CDR3: CASSYVAGGGDTQYF; size: -; V: TRBV6-5
CDR3: CAGRQGNQPQHF; size: -; V: TRBV28
CDR3: CAISELEGNQPQHF; size: -; V: TRBV10-3
CDR3: CASSFHNTEAFF; size: medium-sized; V: TRBV5-4
CDR3: CASSLRQGLQPQHF; size: few; V: TRBV27
CDR3: CASSSQDRQPQHF; size: -; V: TRBV7-9
CDR3: CASSPGATSREQYF; size: -; V: TRBV18
CDR3: CASSPGGGNTIYF; size: -; V: TRBV7-3
CDR3: CASSRGEVIGGHGYTF; size: -; V: TRBV5-5
CDR3: CASSPLNEKLFF; size: -; V: TRBV7-8
CDR3: CASNMDRGGGYTF; size: -; V: TRBV2
CDR3: CATSRDRGVADTQYF; size: -; V: TRBV15
CDR3: CASSSRHPNQPQHF; size: -; V: TRBV5-5
CDR3: CASSPGQGLTDTQYF; size: -; V: TRBV5-5
CDR3: CASSKGLAGGSDTQYF; size: -; V: TRBV2
CDR3: CAIGTTGGGELFF; size: -; V: TRBV10-3
CDR3: CASDLLNYEQYF; size: -; V: TRBV6-1
CDR3: CASSSTLQDIQYF; size: -; V: TRBV11-1
CDR3: CATRTGGQAYEQYF; size: -; V: TRBV10-3
CDR3: CASSRSGTGEYEQFF; size: once; V: TRBV5-5
CDR3: CASSFVGGQGDTEAFF; size: -; V: TRBV27
CDR3: CASSSWHEQYF; size: once; V: TRBV7-9
CDR3: CATRDPPGTGELFF; size: -; V: TRBV27
CDR3: CASSPGTFSYEQYF; size: -; V: TRBV28
CDR3: CAINSESTGQVYEQYF; size: -; V: TRBV10-3
CDR3: CASSVSGTGPTYEQYF; size: -; V: TRBV6-1
CDR3: CASSEKSGSYNEQFF; size: -; V: TRBV10-3
CDR3: CASSSDRGLELNTEAFF; size: -; V: TRBV7-9
CDR3: CAISGPGQDSYEQYF; size: -; V: TRBV10-3